The clone carrying this T cell receptor beta chain was seen many times. These data originate in a study of metastatic and nonmetastatic thyroid tumors. About the research overall: Repertoires were compared across blood and tumor or nodule tissue from malignant and benign thyroid patients.

TCRdb reanalyzed the PCR reads with MiXCR. The sample records about 23,000 clones, roughly 19% being singletons. Germline V CDR1 and CDR2: SGDLS, YYNGEE. V was shortened by 4 bases and J by 2 bases, with 16 bases between the two germline ends. The CDR3 has 16 residues. Thyroid surgery was performed in patients who had received no treatment beforehand. This receptor was identified in a male donor with papillary thyroid cancer or a benign thyroid nodule (not recorded which). Some clones in this sample may be carry-over from other donors' samples. Sequenced input: blood. The chain joins TRBV9 to TRBJ2-1, with unresolved D. The CDR3 spells CASSSGRSATYNEQFF. For the CDR3, the DNA is TGTGCCAGCAGCTCCGGCCGCTCCGCGACCTACAATGAGCAGTTCTTC.